These T cell receptor beta chains were read from a single sample in a study of CD8+CD57+ T cells in acquired aplastic anemia. TCRdb ran MiXCR on the reads and lists one entry per CDR3 protein. This table holds about 180,000 distinct CDR3 sequences, 48% found once. The material sequenced was sorted CD4+, CD8+, or CD8+CD57+ T cells (not recorded which) from PBMCs. Receptors were obtained from a human donor with aplastic anemia. CDR3s include the opening cysteine and the closing phenylalanine or tryptophan. A D gene is named only where the DNA matches it firmly. A row's size may be missing; if present it is once, few, many or a size class.

TRBV11-1,TRBD2,once,TRBJ2-1,CASSLVGLAGGYGEQFF,TGTGCCAGCAGCTTAGTCGGACTAGCGGGAGGTTATGGTGAGCAGTTCTTC
TRBV9,TRBD1,NA,TRBJ1-3,CASRQGAAGNTIYF,TGTGCCAGTAGGCAGGGGGCTGCTGGAAACACCATATATTTT
TRBV7-3,TRBD2,NA,TRBJ2-3,CASSYDSGGTDTQYF,TGTGCCAGCAGCTACGATAGCGGGGGGACAGATACGCAGTATTTT
TRBV5-1,NA,few,TRBJ2-1,CASSLGLWAGGDNEQFF,TGCGCCAGCAGCTTGGGTTTGTGGGCCGGGGGTGACAATGAGCAGTTCTTC
TRBV2,NA,once,TRBJ1-4,CASSPYAAGQLNEKLFF,TGTGCCAGCAGCCCATATGCAGCAGGACAGTTAAATGAAAAACTGTTTTTT
TRBV20-1,TRBD2,few,TRBJ2-7,CSARKGLGDSYEQYF,TGCAGTGCTAGAAAAGGACTAGGGGACTCCTACGAGCAGTACTTC
TRBV5-1,NA,many,TRBJ1-1,CASSGGGATEAFF,TGCGCCAGCAGCGGCGGGGGGGCTACTGAAGCTTTCTTT
TRBV25-1,NA,many,TRBJ1-4,CASSEFGRMDKLFF,TGTGCCAGCAGTGAATTCGGCAGAATGGACAAACTGTTTTTT
TRBV6-2/TRBV6-3,TRBD2,few,TRBJ2-6,CASSKTSGGAGANVLTF,TGTGCCAGCAGTAAGACTAGCGGGGGGGCTGGGGCCAACGTCCTGACTTTC
TRBV19,NA,NA,TRBJ2-5,CASSVPGVSETQYF,TGTGCCAGTAGTGTTCCCGGGGTGTCGGAGACCCAGTACTTC
TRBV27,NA,NA,TRBJ2-7,CASREGKLSYEQYF,TGTGCCAGCAGGGAGGGGAAGCTCTCCTACGAGCAGTACTTC
TRBV2,TRBD1,NA,TRBJ1-6,CASMGQGAGSSPLHF,TGTGCCAGCATGGGACAGGGGGCGGGCAGTTCACCCCTCCACTTT
TRBV11-2,NA,NA,TRBJ2-3,CASSFPTDGYSTDTQYF,TGTGCCAGCAGCTTCCCAACGGACGGATATAGCACAGATACGCAGTATTTT
TRBV20-1,TRBD1,NA,TRBJ1-1,CSAPRDRGQTEAFF,TGCAGTGCCCCCCGGGACAGGGGACAGACTGAAGCTTTCTTT
TRBV2,TRBD1,many,TRBJ1-5,CASTTGKSGLVSNQPQHF,TGTGCCAGCACGACAGGGAAAAGCGGCTTAGTTAGCAATCAGCCCCAGCATTTT
TRBV5-1,TRBD1,NA,TRBJ1-4,CASSLERQGKANEKLFF,TGCGCCAGCAGCTTGGAGAGACAGGGCAAGGCTAATGAAAAACTGTTTTTT
TRBV30,NA,many,TRBJ2-7,CAWSYRGHEQYF,TGTGCCTGGAGTTATCGGGGCCACGAGCAGTACTTC
TRBV25-1,NA,few,TRBJ2-1,CASSGSSYNEQFF,TGTGCCAGCAGCGGTAGCTCCTACAATGAGCAGTTCTTC
TRBV20-1,NA,NA,TRBJ1-2,CSAREAGGGYTF,TGCAGTGCTAGGGAGGCAGGTGGCGGCTACACCTTC
TRBV15,TRBD2,NA,TRBJ2-3,CATSRDLLAGVTDTQYF,TGTGCCACCAGCAGAGATTTGCTAGCGGGGGTCACAGATACGCAGTATTTT
TRBV24-1,TRBD2,NA,TRBJ2-7,CATEGLAGGGNSYEQYF,TGTGCCACGGAGGGACTAGCGGGAGGTGGGAACTCCTACGAGCAGTACTTC
TRBV19,NA,NA,TRBJ2-7,CASSIGSTYEQYF,TGTGCCAGTAGTATTGGGAGTACCTACGAGCAGTACTTC
TRBV24-1,TRBD2,many,TRBJ2-5,CATSTPSGPTQYF,TGTGCCACCAGTACTCCTAGCGGCCCGACCCAGTACTTC
TRBV2,TRBD1,NA,TRBJ1-1,CASSDRVPEAFF,TGTGCCAGCAGCGACAGGGTCCCTGAAGCTTTCTTT
TRBV7-9,NA,few,TRBJ1-2,CASSRGDYGYTF,TGTGCCAGCAGCCGTGGGGACTATGGCTACACCTTC
TRBV2,TRBD1,many,TRBJ1-1,CASTYQGGTEAFF,TGTGCCAGCACCTACCAGGGGGGCACTGAAGCTTTCTTT
TRBV24-1,NA,NA,TRBJ1-1,CATSDPRRGAEAFF,TGTGCCACCAGTGACCCTCGGCGAGGGGCTGAAGCTTTCTTT
TRBV9,TRBD1,many,TRBJ1-2,CASSPWTGDNYGYTF,TGTGCCAGCAGCCCTTGGACAGGAGACAACTATGGCTACACCTTC
TRBV11-3,NA,many,TRBJ2-3,CASSFGLSTDTQYF,TGTGCCAGCAGCTTCGGACTTAGCACAGATACGCAGTATTTT
TRBV19,NA,few,TRBJ1-6,CASSLTVAGSPLHF,TGTGCCAGTAGTTTGACCGTTGCCGGGTCACCCCTCCACTTT
TRBV2,NA,NA,TRBJ1-2,CASSPRGGYTF,TGTGCCAGCAGCCCCCGGGGAGGCTACACCTTC
TRBV20-1,NA,NA,TRBJ1-4,CSARGGPEKLFF,TGCAGCGCTAGAGGTGGGCCCGAAAAACTGTTTTTT
TRBV19,TRBD2,many,TRBJ2-3,CASSKAGGPTDTQYF,TGTGCCAGTAGTAAAGCGGGGGGCCCTACAGATACGCAGTATTTT
TRBV7-6,TRBD1,NA,TRBJ2-2,CASSQQGGNTGELFF,TGTGCCAGCAGCCAACAGGGGGGGAACACCGGGGAGCTGTTTTTT
TRBV19,TRBD1,NA,TRBJ2-7,CASSTGTGTSYEQYF,TGTGCCAGTAGTACAGGGACAGGGACCTCCTACGAGCAGTACTTC
TRBV2,NA,few,TRBJ2-7,CASSVEGESAYEQYF,TGTGCCAGCAGTGTCGAGGGCGAGAGCGCCTACGAGCAGTACTTC
TRBV30,NA,few,TRBJ2-5,CAWSSQPGETQYF,TGTGCCTGGAGTTCACAACCCGGAGAGACCCAGTACTTC
TRBV12-3/TRBV12-4,NA,NA,TRBJ1-2,CASSSTRGRGRANYGYTF,TGTGCCAGCAGTTCCACCCGGGGCAGGGGCCGCGCTAACTATGGCTACACCTTC
TRBV3-1,TRBD2,few,TRBJ2-1,CASSQALAGVGNEQFF,TGTGCCAGCAGCCAAGCACTAGCGGGGGTCGGCAATGAGCAGTTCTTC
TRBV18,NA,NA,TRBJ2-3,CASSPRGSGSTDTQYF,TGTGCCAGCTCACCACGTGGGAGCGGGAGCACAGATACGCAGTATTTT
TRBV5-1,TRBD2,once,TRBJ2-1,CASSFAGGPHNEQFF,TGCGCCAGCAGTTTTGCGGGGGGCCCCCACAATGAGCAGTTCTTC
TRBV20-1,NA,once,TRBJ2-5,CSARRGAQETQYF,TGCAGTGCTAGGAGGGGGGCTCAAGAGACCCAGTACTTC